Listed here is a single TCR beta chain. This record comes from a study of long-term antiretroviral therapy in people with HIV. Germline loops: CDR1 SGHRS, CDR2 YFSETQ. Trimming stripped 0 bases from V and 5 bases from J, with 6 bases between. The CDR3 covers 12 residues. immunoSEQ v3.0 was run at survey level. Using immunoSEQ multiplex PCR, the repertoire was profiled, and TCRdb retains in-frame clones only, with some absent. The sample holds 9,500 to 11,000 clones, 81% seen once. This chain uses TRBV5-1 with TRBJ2-7; the D gene is possibly TRBD1 (5 bases). The receptor was derived from a man in his forties or fifties with HIV. This specimen consisted of unsorted PBMCs, obtained 1.8 years after starting antiretroviral therapy. CDR3 DNA sequence: TGCGCCAGCAGCTTGGAGGGGAACGAGCAGTACTTC. Translated, it gives CASSLEGNEQYF.